This T cell receptor (beta chain) was documented in a study of shared clonotypes between healthy human individuals. The overall study: The plates for each donor numbered three CD4 naive, three CD4 memory, two CD8 naive and one CD8 memory.

Repertoires were generated with immunoSEQ multiplex PCR, while TCRdb's copy carries only in-frame clones and drops some. The sample carries about 2.3 million clones, around 90% recorded once. Those who donated were healthy HIV-negative adults, with no recent acute infections or vaccinations reported. The sequenced sample consisted of naive CD4+ T cells from PBMCs. Subset described: CD45RA+ positively selected. This clonotype was sampled from a man between 18 and 29 years old in good health. Some clones in this sample may be carry-over from other donors' samples.

CDR3 region: CASSLGFTITDTQYF. The CDR3 nucleotides read TGTGCCAGCAGCTTAGGTTTTACTATTACAGATACGCAGTATTTT. This rearrangement joins TRBV7-6 to TRBJ2-3, with unresolved D. The CDR3 is made up of 15 amino acids. Per the germline V gene, CDR1 is SGHVS and CDR2 is FNYEAQ. V lost 1 base to trimming and J lost 3 bases, with 11 bases between them. Supplemented by reference TRBV7-6 and TRBJ2-3, the full variable domain reads GAGVSQSPRYKVTKRGQDVALRCDPISGHVSLYWYRQALGQGPEFLTYFNYEAQQDKSGLPNDRFSAERPEGSISTLTIQRTEQRDSAMYRCASSLGFTITDTQYFGPGTRLTVL.